This is a list of T cell receptor beta chains from one sample in a study of blood T cell repertoires in COVID-19. Sequenced by immunoSEQ multiplex PCR; TCRdb stores in-frame clones only, minus some. The sample shows over 300,000 clones, around 83% of them seen only once. The sample taken for sequencing was peripheral blood. The receptors shown here come from a woman aged 50 to 60 with acute or convalescent COVID-19. CDR3s include the opening cysteine and the closing phenylalanine or tryptophan. D genes are given only for firm matches. The size field is filled for only some rows; it gives once, few, many or a size class.

>.|.|TRBV4-3|TRBJ1-2
TGCGCCAGCAGCCAGGTGACGGGGGGCGGCTATGGCTACACCTTC
CASSQVTGGGYGYTF
>.|.|TRBV2|TRBJ2-7
TGTGCCAGCAGGAGGAAGGGGTCCTACGAGCAGTACTTC
CASRRKGSYEQYF
>.|.|TRBV24-1|TRBJ1-2
TGTGCCACCAGTGATTTACCCGGGAAGAATGGCTACACCTTC
CATSDLPGKNGYTF
>few|TRBD1|TRBV11-2|TRBJ2-7
TGTGCCAGCAGCTTCCAGGGGGATTCCTACGAGCAGTACTTC
CASSFQGDSYEQYF
>few|TRBD1|TRBV13|TRBJ1-1
TGTGCCAGCAAGGGACAGTTTCTGAACACTGAAGCTTTCTTT
CASKGQFLNTEAFF
>.|.|TRBV6-5|TRBJ2-3
TGTGCCAGCAGCTTTAAACTAGAGGTGGCGGATACGCAGTATTTT
CASSFKLEVADTQYF
>.|.|TRBV24-1|TRBJ2-3
TGTGCCACCAGTCTAGGGAGTGCACCAGCAGATACGCAGTATTTT
CATSLGSAPADTQYF
>few|TRBD1|TRBV2|TRBJ1-5
TGTGCCAGCAGCCCGGGACAGGGGGTAGGTCCCAATCAGCCCCAGCATTTT
CASSPGQGVGPNQPQHF
>.|.|TRBV6-5|TRBJ1-3
TGTGCCAGCAGGGCGGACAACGGAAACACCATATATTTT
CASRADNGNTIYF
>.|TRBD1|TRBV19|TRBJ2-2
TGTGCCAGTAGTGGCCGGGACAGGGGTTACACCGGGGAGCTGTTTTTT
CASSGRDRGYTGELFF
>.|.|TRBV24-1|TRBJ1-3
TGTGCCACCAGTGATTCTGGGGGGGCCCCTGGAAACACCATATATTTT
CATSDSGGAPGNTIYF
>.|TRBD1|TRBV5-1|TRBJ2-5
TGCGCCAGCAGCTTGTTCGGACAGGGTCAAGAGACCCAGTACTTC
CASSLFGQGQETQYF
>.|TRBD1|TRBV7-2|TRBJ1-1
TGTGCCAGCAGCTTACAGGGGGCCAGTGAAGCTTTCTTT
CASSLQGASEAFF
>.|TRBD2|TRBV2|TRBJ2-1
TGTGCCAGCAGTGAACCCGGGGGGGCCTACAACGCTGAGCAGTTCTTC
CASSEPGGAYNAEQFF
>.|.|TRBV6-5|TRBJ1-2
TGTGCCAGCAGTTCCCGGGGGGCGATCTATGGCTACACCTTC
CASSSRGAIYGYTF
>.|TRBD2|TRBV30|TRBJ2-3
TGTGCCTGGGGCCTATCTCCAGCCGAACGTAGCGGGAGGGATTCAGATACGCAGTATTTT
CAWGLSPAERSGRDSDTQYF
>.|TRBD1|TRBV7-8|TRBJ1-4
TGTGCCAGCAGCTTAGGGGGACAGCTGGGTGAAAAACTGTTTTTT
CASSLGGQLGEKLFF
>.|TRBD1|TRBV5-1|TRBJ2-2
TGCGCCAGCAGCTTGAGGACAGGGGGAGGCGGGGAGCTGTTTTTT
CASSLRTGGGGELFF
>.|.|TRBV7-2|TRBJ1-5
TGTGCCAGCAGCACCTTGGGGGCAAGGCAGCCCCAGCATTTT
CASSTLGARQPQHF
>few|TRBD1|TRBV18|TRBJ1-5
TGTGCCAGCTCACCGGGTCGACAGGGGGCCCAGCCCCAGCATTTT
CASSPGRQGAQPQHF
>.|TRBD1|TRBV6-5|TRBJ1-2
TGTGCCAGCAGCCGGGACAGCTGGTATGGCTACACCTTC
CASSRDSWYGYTF
>.|.|TRBV2|TRBJ1-2
TGTGCCAGCAGTGGACTTGAGGGCTACACCTTC
CASSGLEGYTF
>.|TRBD1|TRBV18|TRBJ1-4
TGTGCCAGCTCACCCGGTACAGGGGTCGGAACTAATGAAAAACTGTTTTTT
CASSPGTGVGTNEKLFF
>.|.|TRBV12-3/TRBV12-4|TRBJ2-1
TGTGCCAGCAGTTTACTTAATGAGCAGTTCTTC
CASSLLNEQFF
>.|.|TRBV3-1/TRBV3-2|TRBJ1-1
TGTGCCAGCAGCCATAGCCGAGGGCCTACTGAAGCTTTCTTT
CASSHSRGPTEAFF
>.|.|TRBV19|TRBJ2-2
TGTGCCAGTAGTATGGGGCTAAACGGCGGGGAGCTGTTTTTT
CASSMGLNGGELFF
>.|TRBD2|TRBV7-2|TRBJ2-1
TGTGCCAGCAGGAGTATAGCGGGAGGGCCTAATGAGCAGTTCTTC
CASRSIAGGPNEQFF
>.|.|TRBV10-3|TRBJ2-5
TGTGCCATGGGACTGCCCCAAGAGACCCAGTACTTC
CAMGLPQETQYF
>.|TRBD1|TRBV19|TRBJ1-4
TGTGCCAGTAGGGACAGGGGTTTTGGTAATGAAAAACTGTTTTTT
CASRDRGFGNEKLFF
>.|TRBD1|TRBV3-1/TRBV3-2|TRBJ1-1
TGTGCCAGCAGCCAAGATGGCAGGGGACAGGTCGGGGAAGCTTTCTTT
CASSQDGRGQVGEAFF
>.|TRBD1|TRBV7-9|TRBJ1-2
TGTGCCAGCAGCCTATTAGGACAGGGCGGTGGCTACACCTTC
CASSLLGQGGGYTF
>.|.|TRBV24-1|TRBJ1-2
TGTGCCACCAGTGACCCCGGGGGGAACTATGGCTACACCTTC
CATSDPGGNYGYTF
>.|.|TRBV24-1|TRBJ2-1
TGTGCCACCAGTGATACTCTATTGAATGAGCAGTTCTTC
CATSDTLLNEQFF